This TCR beta chain was sequenced for a study of shared clonotypes between healthy human individuals. Across the study: The cohort had two women and a few men, ages 18 to 49. Overall study findings and caveats: The four-donor shared clonotypes exceeded non-shared clonotypes in generation probability, with non-shared ones scoring lower.

In the case of this clone: Its antigen is currently unknown.

Between the trimmed V and J ends, which lost 4 bases and 3 bases, there was a span of 22 bases. Germline CDR1 reads MGHDK; CDR2 reads SYGVNS. The CDR3 totals 17 residues. The protocol was immunoSEQ multiplex PCR, while the TCRdb copy is restricted to in-frame clones and leaves out a portion. In the table there are 90,000 to 150,000 clones, 68% of which are singletons. CCR7-negative CD45RA+ TemRA cells were combined with CD45RO+ cells to form CD8 memory. This sequence originates from a woman in her twenties or thirties in good health. This rearrangement joins TRBV25-1 to TRBJ2-7, with D possibly TRBD1 on 6 matching bases. Sequencing used memory CD8+ T cells sorted from blood. Documented subset: CD45RO+ cells pooled with CCR7-negative TemRA cells. The CDR3, as DNA: TGTGCCAGCAGTGGAACCCTTCCGGGACACCCGATCTACGAGCAGTACTTC. Protein: CASSGTLPGHPIYEQYF.